These 28 T cell receptor beta chains came from one sample sequenced in a study of metastatic and nonmetastatic thyroid tumors. Ahead of thyroid surgery, no patient had received treatment of any kind. TCRdb re-processed the PCR reads through MiXCR. The table lists some 12,000 clones, under 30% of them singletons. The specimen sequenced was tumor tissue. All receptors come from a female donor with papillary thyroid cancer or a benign thyroid nodule (not recorded which). Some clones in this sample may be carry-over from other donors' samples.

This clone is a singleton in its sample. The chain links TRBV20-1 to TRBJ2-1, with 7 bases that match TRBD2. Germline lookup yields CDR1 DFQATT and CDR2 SNEGSKA (reference sequence). The V gene end was trimmed by 2 bases and the J gene end by 7 bases; junction bases not matched to a gene: 11. The CDR3 is made up of 15 amino acids. The CDR3 bases are TGCAGTGCTAGATTAACCGGGCCCGGGGGGAATGAGCAGTTCTTC. Its translation: CSARLTGPGGNEQFF.

Comments on this clone: At the DNA level, this CDR3 is encoded by other sequences in the same sample as well. V usage is TRBV15 and J usage is TRBJ2-3, with D perhaps TRBD1 or TRBD2 (5 bases each). Germline V lookup: CDR1 LNHNV, CDR2 YYDKDF (reference sequence). V lost 0 bases, J lost 2 bases, and 12 bases lay in between. CDR3 length: 16 amino acids. DNA for the CDR3: TGTGCCACCAGCAGAGATAATTGGGGGACCACAGATACGCAGTATTTT. This translates into CATSRDNWGTTDTQYF.

Within the sample, this clone is medium-sized. Other DNA sequences from this sample encode an identical CDR3 as well. This sequence joins TRBV27 and TRBJ1-6, with TRBD1 identical over 9 bases. The CDR3 contains 15 residues. J was trimmed by 3 bases and V by 6 bases; bases with no gene match: 3. Germline V CDR1 and CDR2: MNHEY, SMNVEV (reference sequence). This CDR3 reads CASRSDRGYNSPLHF. CDR3 in DNA: TGTGCCAGCAGGTCGGACAGGGGCTATAATTCACCCCTCCACTTT.

The chain joins TRBV7-3 to TRBJ1-1; 9 positions match TRBD1. The CDR3 extends over 14 amino acids. The ends lost 5 bases at V and 1 base at J; junction bases unmatched: 2. From germline, CDR1 is SGHTA and CDR2 FQGTGA. The CDR3 is CASSPGQGNTEAFF. The CDR3 DNA sequence: TGTGCCAGCAGCCCGGGACAGGGGAACACTGAAGCTTTCTTT.

This chain links TRBV20-1 with TRBJ2-1; D not resolved. The V end lost 1 base, the J end lost 7 bases, and 5 bases lay between the germline ends. This CDR3 has 11 amino acids. The V gene's germline CDR1 is DFQATT and CDR2 SNEGSKA (reference sequence). The CDR3 nucleotides read TGCAGTGCTAGAGTCCTGAATGAGCAGTTCTTC. Translating it yields CSARVLNEQFF.

CDR3 region: CASSRPGGTSGPTDTQYF. The CDR3 nucleotides read TGTGCCAGCAGTCGCCCGGGGGGGACTAGCGGGCCCACAGATACGCAGTATTTT. The chain links TRBV6-1 to TRBJ2-3, with 12 bases aligning to TRBD2. Germline trimming cut 5 bases from V and 2 bases from J; bases unmatched to any gene: 11. Looked up from germline, CDR1 is MNHNS and CDR2 is SASEGT. CDR3 length: 18 residues.

This clone was recorded a few times. The rearrangement joins TRBV6-1 to TRBJ1-2; D not resolved. Germline V gene sequence: CDR1 MNHNS, CDR2 SASEGT. There are 15 residues in the CDR3. V was shortened by 5 bases and J by 4 bases, with 17 bases between the two germline ends. The CDR3 bases are TGTGCCAGCAGTTCGACTTCCCTGTTAGGCTATGGCTACACCTTC. Amino acids: CASSSTSLLGYGYTF.

The chain combines TRBV20-1 with TRBJ2-1; TRBD2 agrees at 12 bases. The CDR3 contains 17 residues. V trimming: 3 bases; J trimming: 3 bases; junction bases outside the gene matches: 9. Germline CDR1 DFQATT, CDR2 SNEGSKA (reference sequence). CDR3 nucleotides: TGCAGTGCTAGGACTAGCGGGAGCCGAAACAACTACAATGAGCAGTTCTTC. This codes for CSARTSGSRNNYNEQFF.

This clone was counted at least ten times. The chain links TRBV29-1 to TRBJ2-1; 7 positions match TRBD2. The CDR3 sequence is 12 residues long. Trimming took 6 bases from V and 15 from J; bases not matched to a gene: 14. Germline loops: CDR1 SQVTM, CDR2 ANQGSEA. This CDR3 is CSVQTGRGVPFF. The CDR3 nucleotides read TGCAGCGTACAGACGGGACGGGGGGTTCCGTTCTTC.

The rearrangement joins TRBV27 to TRBJ2-2; D remains ambiguous. Germline V CDR1 and CDR2: MNHEY, SMNVEV (reference sequence). The CDR3 loop spans 12 amino acids. V dropped 6 bases and J dropped 1 base, with 3 bases sitting between them. The CDR3 loop is CASSRNTGELFF. The CDR3 DNA reads as TGTGCCAGCAGCAGGAACACCGGGGAGCTGTTTTTT.

The rearrangement uses TRBV28 and TRBJ1-5; D call uncertain. Trimming removed 2 bases at V and 10 bases at J, with 15 bases between. This CDR3 comprises 14 residues. CDR1 is MDHEN and CDR2 is SYDVKM in the germline V gene. This CDR3 reads CASSLSLRLQPQHF. In nucleotides, the CDR3 is TGTGCCAGCAGTTTAAGTTTAAGGTTACAACCCCAGCATTTT.

This rearrangement joins TRBV18 to TRBJ1-6; D may be TRBD1 (5 bases). V lost 1 base and J 5 bases, leaving 15 bases between the germline ends. This CDR3 spans 17 amino acids. From germline, CDR1 is KGHSH and CDR2 LQKENI. CDR3 in DNA: TGTGCCAGCTCACCACGTTCAGGACAATCTAATAATTCACCCCTCCACTTT. Protein: CASSPRSGQSNNSPLHF.

J is TRBJ2-3 and V is TRBV5-1; D may be TRBD1 (5 bases). V shed 5 bases and J shed 2 bases, with 18 bases lying between them. This CDR3 has 16 residues. Germline V gene lookup returns CDR1 SGHRS and CDR2 YFSETQ. CDR3 residues: CASSSFRAANTDTQYF. As DNA, the CDR3 is TGCGCCAGCAGTTCGTTCAGGGCGGCCAACACAGATACGCAGTATTTT. Supplemented by reference TRBV5-1 and TRBJ2-3, the full variable domain reads KAGVTQTPRYLIKTRGQQVTLSCSPISGHRSVSWYQQTPGQGLQFLFEYFSETQRNKGNFPGRFSGRQFSNSRSEMNVSTLELGDSALYLCASSSFRAANTDTQYFGPGTRLTVL.

The chain carries TRBV25-1 and TRBJ2-2, with a tentative D call TRBD2 (6 bases). V lost 4 bases and J lost 4, with 13 bases in between. CDR3 size: 15 residues. In germline, CDR1 is MGHDK, CDR2 SYGVNS. The CDR3 sequence: CASSVQGGGTGELFF. The CDR3 coding sequence is TGTGCCAGCAGTGTGCAGGGAGGAGGCACCGGGGAGCTGTTTTTT.

Sample share makes this clone medium-sized. CDR3 loop: CASSYTSGSTDTQYF. The CDR3 coding sequence is TGTGCCAGCAGTTATACTAGCGGCAGCACAGATACGCAGTATTTT. The chain combines TRBV6-6 with TRBJ2-3, with 8 bases that match TRBD2. V trimming: 3 bases; J trimming: 0 bases; junction bases outside the gene matches: 2. The CDR3 has 15 residues. From germline, CDR1 is MNHNY and CDR2 SVGAGI (reference sequence).

This clone was seen only a few times. V is TRBV6-4 and J is TRBJ2-1, with D tentatively TRBD1 (5 bases). Trimming removed 0 bases from V and 6 bases from J, with 12 bases in between. This CDR3 has 15 residues. Germline loops: CDR1 MRHNA, CDR2 SNTAGT. In DNA form, the CDR3 reads TGTGCCAGCAGTGACTCCTGGAGACAGCCCAATGAGCAGTTCTTC. It yields the protein CASSDSWRQPNEQFF.

The V gene is TRBV7-9, the J gene TRBJ2-7; D gene unclear. The CDR3 contains 15 residues. CDR1 is SEHNR, CDR2 FQNEAQ, per germline (reference sequence). Trimming shortened V by 0 bases and J by 0 bases, and 9 bases separated the two germline ends. The CDR3 loop reads CASSLAAGVSYEQYF. CDR3 DNA sequence: TGTGCCAGCAGCTTAGCGGCTGGTGTCTCCTACGAGCAGTACTTC.

About this clone: Compared with germline, one end of the junction differs, possibly owing to a read error. The V call is TRBV10-1, the J call TRBJ1-3; D gene unclear. This CDR3 has 13 amino acids. The germline V gene encodes CDR1 WNHNN and CDR2 SYGVQD (reference sequence). Here the CDR3 DNA reads TGCTCCAGCAGCCAAGACTCTGGAAACACCATATATTTT. It yields the protein CSSSQDSGNTIYF.

The rearrangement links TRBV11-3 to TRBJ2-3; 8 bases align to TRBD2. With V trimmed by 3 bases and J by 2 bases, 4 bases remained unmatched. The germline V gene has CDR1 SGHNT and CDR2 YENEEA. The CDR3 has 15 residues. In DNA, the CDR3 is TGTGCCAGCAGCTTCGCGGGAGGCGCCACAGATACGCAGTATTTT. Encoded protein: CASSFAGGATDTQYF.

By share, this clone counts as medium-sized. The chain combines TRBV24-1 with TRBJ2-1; 11 bases match TRBD2. This CDR3 region has 17 residues. Germline lookup yields CDR1 KGHDR and CDR2 SFDVKD. The ends lost 5 bases at V and 6 bases at J; junction bases unmatched: 11. Here the CDR3 reads CATSGSLSGRAVNEQFF. For the CDR3, the DNA is TGTGCCACCAGTGGTTCCCTTAGCGGGAGGGCCGTCAATGAGCAGTTCTTC.

This clone is medium-sized. The V gene is TRBV2, the J gene TRBJ1-2; no clear D. Germline values: CDR1 SNHLY, CDR2 FYNNEI. The CDR3 spans 13 residues. V dropped 8 bases and J dropped 4 bases, with 14 bases sitting between them. The CDR3: CASYRPGSYGYTF. DNA of the CDR3: TGTGCCAGCTACCGGCCCGGGAGCTATGGCTACACCTTC.

V gene TRBV12-3 or TRBV12-4 combines with J gene TRBJ2-2, with 15 nucleotides matching TRBD2. The CDR3 runs 17 residues. The junction had 7 bases not matched to a gene; V was cut back by 6 bases and J by 5 bases. CDR3 protein: CASSWTSGRAITGELFF. CDR3 sequence (DNA): TGTGCCAGCAGCTGGACTAGCGGGAGGGCCATTACCGGGGAGCTGTTTTTT.

In its sample, this clone was seen once. CDR3: CASKLSFSGNTIYF. Here the CDR3 DNA reads TGCGCCAGCAAGTTGTCTTTCTCTGGAAACACCATATATTTT. The chain combines TRBV5-1 with TRBJ1-3, with D hard to call. CDR1 and CDR2 (germline): SGHRS, YFSETQ. This CDR3 spans 14 amino acids. The ends were cut back, 6 bases at V and 0 bases at J, with 10 bases in the middle.

This chain links TRBV6-2 or TRBV6-3 with TRBJ1-1; perhaps TRBD1 as D (5 bases). This CDR3 is built from 13 residues. The germline V and J ends were trimmed by 11 bases and 4 bases, with 17 bases remaining between them. Germline CDR1 and CDR2: MNHEY and SVGEGT. CDR3 coding DNA: TGTGCCTTCTGCGGACGGGGGGTCACTGAAGCTTTCTTT. Its protein is CAFCGRGVTEAFF.

The chain links TRBV10-2 to TRBJ2-5; 11 nucleotides line up with TRBD2. The germline V gene encodes CDR1 WSHSY and CDR2 SAAADI. The CDR3 runs to 15 residues. V was clipped by 6 bases and J by 1 base; unmatched bases: 4. Here the CDR3 DNA reads TGCGCCAGCAGGCCGGGACTAGCGGTCCAAGAGACCCAGTACTTC. It is translated as CASRPGLAVQETQYF.

The rearrangement joins TRBV4-2 to TRBJ2-1; 11 positions agree with TRBD2. Germline loops: CDR1 LGHNA, CDR2 YNFKEQ. V gave up 3 bases and J gave up 8 bases; unmatched junction bases: 18. The CDR3 loop spans 19 amino acids. DNA for the CDR3: TGTGCCAGCAGCCATGGGACTAGCGGTCCCTACCACGTCCCCGATGAGCAGTTCTTC. This sequence encodes CASSHGTSGPYHVPDEQFF.

The CDR3 loop reads CSARDTGTSEQYF. The CDR3 DNA follows: TGCAGTGCTAGAGATACAGGAACGTCCGAGCAGTACTTC. The V call is TRBV20-1, the J call TRBJ2-7; maybe TRBD1 (5 bases). Trimming removed 0 bases at V and 6 bases at J, with 12 bases between. Looked up from germline, CDR1 is DFQATT and CDR2 is SNEGSKA (reference sequence). The CDR3 is 13 amino acids.

The V and J genes are TRBV6-1 and TRBJ2-1; 7 bases line up with TRBD1. From germline, CDR1 is MNHNS and CDR2 SASEGT. The V segment lost 8 bases and the J segment 10 bases; nucleotides outside the gene matches: 2. This CDR3 region has 10 residues. CDR3 nucleotides: TGTGCCAGCTCGGACAGGGAGCAGTTCTTC. This codes for CASSDREQFF.